This entry features one T cell receptor beta chain sequence. One end of the junction is discordant with germline, which a read error may explain. Random hexamers primed reverse transcription of about 0.5 to 1 ug RNA. Each CDR3 protein is one row after TCRdb ran MiXCR on the immunoSEQ multiplex PCR reads. The table has 65,000 to 75,000 distinct CDR3 sequences, around 93% seen once; the top ten hold over 0.2%. These data belong to a study of CD8 T cells in Susac syndrome. The CDR3 is 15 amino acids. Germline loops: CDR1 MNHEY, CDR2 SMNVEV (reference sequence). V and J are TRBV27 and TRBJ1-1, with a tentative D call TRBD1 (5 bases). The specimen sequenced was CD8+ T cells from PBMCs. This TCR came from a human donor in good health. The CDR3 sequence is CTSIRAGHKDTEAFF. The CDR3 coding sequence is TGTACCAGCATTCGGGCAGGGCATAAGGACACTGAAGCTTTCTTT.